The rows below give T cell receptor beta chains drawn from one sample of a study of control samples from healthy donors and cancer patients. The data were produced by immunoSEQ multiplex PCR, yet TCRdb's version contains in-frame clones alone and is incomplete. The table lists about 95,000 clones, 80% to 95% of them singletons. The sequenced sample was blood. Receptors originate from a woman in her 30s in good health. Each CDR3 is given with its conserved first and last residue. D genes are given only for firm matches. Rows give clone size only sometimes, using once, few, many, or a class for an expanded clone.

clone size	D gene	V gene	J gene	CDR3 DNA	CDR3 protein
-	TRBD1	TRBV5-8	TRBJ2-2	TGTGCCAGCAGCTTGTGGGGACAGGGCACCGGGGAGCTGTTTTTT	CASSLWGQGTGELFF
-	-	TRBV19	TRBJ2-3	TGTGCCAGTAGTCCGCTGTCTAGCGCAGATACGCAGTATTTT	CASSPLSSADTQYF
few	-	TRBV12-3/TRBV12-4	TRBJ2-7	TGTGCCAGCAGCCCATTTGGGGACGAGCAGTACTTC	CASSPFGDEQYF
once	-	TRBV7-9	TRBJ2-3	TGTGCCAGCAGCGACCCGTGGGCGGCAGATACGCAGTATTTT	CASSDPWAADTQYF
-	-	TRBV5-5	TRBJ1-1	TGTGCCAGCAGCATCTGGGGCGGCACTGAAGCTTTCTTT	CASSIWGGTEAFF
-	TRBD2	TRBV2	TRBJ2-1	TGTGCCAGCAGTGAAGGCGGGAGCTCCTACAATGAGCAGTTCTTC	CASSEGGSSYNEQFF
-	TRBD1	TRBV5-6	TRBJ1-1	TGTGCCAGCAGCTTTGACAGGGCTCGGGAAGCTTTCTTT	CASSFDRAREAFF
-	TRBD1	TRBV27	TRBJ2-7	TGTGCCAGGGGACAGGGGCACCCGTATGAGCAGTACTTC	CARGQGHPYEQYF
-	-	TRBV7-3	TRBJ1-1	TGTGCCAGCAGCTTTTTGTCTGGGCGTGAAGCTTTCTTT	CASSFLSGREAFF
-	-	TRBV10-1	TRBJ2-2	TGCGCCAGCAGTGAGTGGGAAGGCGGGGAGCTGTTTTTT	CASSEWEGGELFF
-	-	TRBV6-5	TRBJ1-4	TGTGCCAGCAGAATAAGAGGGGGGACTAATGAAAAACTGTTTTTT	CASRIRGGTNEKLFF
-	-	TRBV27	TRBJ1-2	TGTGCCAGCAGTTTATTGGCAGGGTTCTATGGCTACACCTTC	CASSLLAGFYGYTF
-	-	TRBV27	TRBJ2-1	TGTGCCAGCAGTTTATCCAGTGAGCAGTTCTTC	CASSLSSEQFF
-	TRBD2	TRBV9	TRBJ2-7	TGTGCCAGCAGCGTAGAGGCGGGGGGGCCCAGCTCCTACGAGCAGTACTTC	CASSVEAGGPSSYEQYF
few	-	TRBV4-1	TRBJ1-6	TGCGCCAGCAGCCAAGAGGACACTATCGGTTCACCCCTCCACTTT	CASSQEDTIGSPLHF
-	TRBD1	TRBV28	TRBJ2-4	TGTGCCAGCAGTTTCCCCACAGGGGCGGGAAACATTCAGTACTTC	CASSFPTGAGNIQYF
once	TRBD1	TRBV30	TRBJ1-4	TGTGCCTGGAGCCGACAGGGGCTAAGGGGTCCGTTTTTT	CAWSRQGLRGPFF
-	TRBD1	TRBV6-4	TRBJ1-5	TGTGCCAGCAGTGACCCGGACAGGGGCGACAATCAGCCCCAGCATTTT	CASSDPDRGDNQPQHF
-	TRBD2	TRBV7-2	TRBJ2-3	TGTGCCAGCAGCTTAGTCGTAGCGGGAGGGCGGAGTACGCAGTATTTT	CASSLVVAGGRSTQYF
once	TRBD1	TRBV4-2	TRBJ1-3	TGTGCCAGCAGCCAAGCCGACAGGGGAAATGGAAACACCATATATTTT	CASSQADRGNGNTIYF
once	TRBD1	TRBV19	TRBJ1-2	TGTGCCAGTAGTGCGGACAGGGGGCGTTCCTATGGCTACACCTTC	CASSADRGRSYGYTF
-	-	TRBV29-1	TRBJ2-2	TGCAGCGGGGGGGGGCTAGCGGTCACCGGGGAGCTGTTTTTT	CSGGGLAVTGELFF
-	-	TRBV3-1/TRBV3-2	TRBJ1-1	TGTGCCAGCAGCCAACATTGGGCCCCGAGGGGCACTGAAGCTTTCTTT	CASSQHWAPRGTEAFF
-	-	TRBV4-1	TRBJ2-7	TGCGCCAGCAGCCAAGATGAGATCGAGCAGTACTTC	CASSQDEIEQYF
-	-	TRBV5-8	TRBJ1-1	TGTGCCAGCAGCTACACAGGGCCCACTGAAGCTTTCTTT	CASSYTGPTEAFF
-	-	TRBV7-9	TRBJ1-2	TGTGCCAGCAGCTTAGGCAACTATGGCTACACCTTC	CASSLGNYGYTF
once	-	TRBV28	TRBJ2-7	TGTGCCAGCAGACTCACCGGGACCTCAGTGGGCGAGCAGTACTTC	CASRLTGTSVGEQYF
once	-	TRBV6-5	TRBJ1-5	TGTGCCAGCAGTTTGCTCTCCCAGGGAGGGAATCAGCCCCAGCATTTT	CASSLLSQGGNQPQHF
-	-	TRBV7-9	TRBJ2-1	TGTGCCAGCAGCTTAGTTGCGGGGTGGCTCAATGAGCAGTTCTTC	CASSLVAGWLNEQFF